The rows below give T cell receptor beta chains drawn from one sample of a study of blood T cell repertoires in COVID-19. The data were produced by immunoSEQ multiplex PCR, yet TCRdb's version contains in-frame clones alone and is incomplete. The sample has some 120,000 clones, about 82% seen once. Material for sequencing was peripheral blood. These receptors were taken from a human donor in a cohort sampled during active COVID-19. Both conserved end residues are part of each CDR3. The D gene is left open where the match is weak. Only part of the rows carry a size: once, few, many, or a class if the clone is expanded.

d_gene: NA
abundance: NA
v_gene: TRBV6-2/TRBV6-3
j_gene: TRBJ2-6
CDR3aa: CASSLIPVGGGANVLTF
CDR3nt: TGTGCCAGCAGTTTAATCCCGGTAGGAGGAGGGGCCAACGTCCTGACTTTC

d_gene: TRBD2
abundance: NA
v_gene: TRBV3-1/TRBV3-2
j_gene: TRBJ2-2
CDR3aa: CASSPPSGVTGELFF
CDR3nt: TGTGCCAGCAGCCCACCTAGCGGGGTCACCGGGGAGCTGTTTTTT

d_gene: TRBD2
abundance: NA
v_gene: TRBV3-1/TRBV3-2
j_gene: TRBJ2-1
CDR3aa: CASSAELAGVVNEQFF
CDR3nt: TGTGCCAGCAGCGCCGAACTAGCGGGAGTAGTCAATGAGCAGTTCTTC

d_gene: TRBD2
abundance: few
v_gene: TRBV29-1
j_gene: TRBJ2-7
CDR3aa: CSVGSGLAGGRVYEQYF
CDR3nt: TGCAGCGTTGGCTCAGGACTAGCGGGAGGGCGGGTCTACGAGCAGTACTTC

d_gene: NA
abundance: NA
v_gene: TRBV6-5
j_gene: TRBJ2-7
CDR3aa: CASSMQGNPSYEQYF
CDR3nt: TGTGCCAGCAGTATGCAGGGTAACCCCTCCTACGAGCAGTACTTC

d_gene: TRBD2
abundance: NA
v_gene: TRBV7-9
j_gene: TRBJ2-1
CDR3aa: CASSSRLAGGLNEQFF
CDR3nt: TGTGCCAGCAGCTCCCGGCTAGCGGGAGGTCTCAATGAGCAGTTCTTC

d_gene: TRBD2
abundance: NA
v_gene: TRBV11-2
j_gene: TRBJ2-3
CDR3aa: CASSYGTSGSTDTQYF
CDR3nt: TGTGCCAGCAGCTACGGGACTAGCGGAAGCACAGATACGCAGTATTTT

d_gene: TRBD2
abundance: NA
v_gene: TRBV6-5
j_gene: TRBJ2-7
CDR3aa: CASRTGTSGAYEQYF
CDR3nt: TGTGCCAGCAGGACCGGGACTAGCGGTGCCTACGAGCAGTACTTC

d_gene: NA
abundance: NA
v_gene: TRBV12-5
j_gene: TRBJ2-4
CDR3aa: CASGLGGSDAKNIQYF
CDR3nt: TGTGCTAGTGGTTTGGGAGGGTCGGACGCCAAAAACATTCAGTACTTC

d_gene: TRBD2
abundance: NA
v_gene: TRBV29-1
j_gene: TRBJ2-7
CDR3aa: CSVESEAGGIPYEQYF
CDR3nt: TGCAGCGTTGAATCCGAAGCGGGAGGCATTCCCTACGAGCAGTACTTC

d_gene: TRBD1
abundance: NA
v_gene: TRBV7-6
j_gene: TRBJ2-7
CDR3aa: CASSLAPTGSSSYEQYF
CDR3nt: TGTGCCAGCAGTCTAGCACCGACAGGGTCTAGCTCCTACGAGCAGTACTTC

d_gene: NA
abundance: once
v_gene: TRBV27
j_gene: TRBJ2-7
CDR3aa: CASSLRVTYEQYF
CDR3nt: TGTGCCAGCAGTTTGCGGGTTACGTACGAGCAGTACTTC

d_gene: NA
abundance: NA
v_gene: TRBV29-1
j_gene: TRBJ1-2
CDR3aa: CSVEGGAYGYTF
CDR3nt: TGCAGCGTTGAAGGTGGAGCCTATGGCTACACCTTC

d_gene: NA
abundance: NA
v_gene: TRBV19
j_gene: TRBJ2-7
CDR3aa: CASSIGRVSPYEQYF
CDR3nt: TGTGCCAGTAGTATAGGACGGGTTTCACCCTACGAGCAGTACTTC

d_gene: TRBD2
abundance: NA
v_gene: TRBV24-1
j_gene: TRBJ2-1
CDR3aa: CATSEYSERGSYNEQFF
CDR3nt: TGTGCCACCAGTGAGTATAGCGAGCGGGGCTCCTACAATGAGCAGTTCTTC

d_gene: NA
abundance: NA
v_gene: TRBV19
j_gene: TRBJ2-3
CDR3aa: CASTNTDTQYF
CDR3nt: TGTGCCAGTACCAACACAGATACGCAGTATTTT

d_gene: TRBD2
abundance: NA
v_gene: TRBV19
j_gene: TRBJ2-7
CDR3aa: CASSQRVAGGYEQYF
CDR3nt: TGTGCCAGTAGCCAAAGGGTAGCGGGAGGCTACGAGCAGTACTTC

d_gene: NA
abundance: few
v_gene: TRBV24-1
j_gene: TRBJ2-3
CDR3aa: CATSHQGIGEIDTQYF
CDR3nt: TGTGCCACCAGCCACCAAGGGATAGGGGAAATAGATACGCAGTATTTT

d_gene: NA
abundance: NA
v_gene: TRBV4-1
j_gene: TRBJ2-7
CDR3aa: CASSPLGRLKHYEQYF
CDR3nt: TGCGCCAGCAGCCCACTAGGTAGGCTTAAACACTACGAGCAGTACTTC

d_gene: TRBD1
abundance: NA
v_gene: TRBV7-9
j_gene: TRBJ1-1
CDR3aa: CASSLGTGRAFF
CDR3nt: TGTGCCAGCAGCTTGGGGACAGGGAGGGCTTTCTTT

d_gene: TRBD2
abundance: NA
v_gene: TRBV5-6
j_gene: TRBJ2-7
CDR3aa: CASSLGLAGGIVYEQYF
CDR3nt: TGTGCCAGCAGCTTGGGACTAGCGGGAGGGATCGTGTACGAGCAGTACTTC

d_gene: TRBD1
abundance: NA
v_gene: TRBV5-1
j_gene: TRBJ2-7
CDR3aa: CASRPAGTGPYEQYF
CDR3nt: TGCGCCAGCAGACCAGCCGGGACAGGGCCCTACGAGCAGTACTTC

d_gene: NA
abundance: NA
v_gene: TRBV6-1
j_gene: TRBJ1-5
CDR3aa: CASSEIPGEGSQPQHF
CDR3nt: TGTGCCAGCAGTGAAATCCCAGGGGAGGGTAGTCAGCCCCAGCATTTT

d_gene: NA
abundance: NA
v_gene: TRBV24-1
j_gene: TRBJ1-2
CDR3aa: CATSDRIQGNYGYTF
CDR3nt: TGTGCCACCAGTGACCGCATACAGGGAAACTATGGCTACACCTTC

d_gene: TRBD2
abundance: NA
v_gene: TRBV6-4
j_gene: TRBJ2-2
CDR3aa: CASSMAGGPTGELFF
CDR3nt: TGTGCCAGCAGTATGGCGGGAGGTCCCACCGGGGAGCTGTTTTTT

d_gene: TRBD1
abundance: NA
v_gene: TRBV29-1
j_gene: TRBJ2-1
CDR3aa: CSVYRLQGTAYNEQFF
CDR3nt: TGCAGCGTTTACAGATTACAGGGGACAGCCTACAATGAGCAGTTCTTC

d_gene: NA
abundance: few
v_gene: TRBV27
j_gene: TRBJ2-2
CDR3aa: CASKRPGVSSSGELFF
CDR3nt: TGTGCCAGCAAACGGCCAGGGGTCTCTTCATCCGGGGAGCTGTTTTTT

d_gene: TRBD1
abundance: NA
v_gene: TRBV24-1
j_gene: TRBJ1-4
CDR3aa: CATSDPGTGDEKLFF
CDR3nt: TGTGCCACCAGTGATCCCGGGACAGGGGATGAAAAACTGTTTTTT

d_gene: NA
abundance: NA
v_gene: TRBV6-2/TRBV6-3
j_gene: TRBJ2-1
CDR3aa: CASSLSSYNEQFF
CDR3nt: TGTGCCAGCAGTTTGAGCTCCTACAATGAGCAGTTCTTC

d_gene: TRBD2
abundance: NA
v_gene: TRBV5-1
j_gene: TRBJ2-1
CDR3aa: CASRPSSGRNPYNEQFF
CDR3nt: TGCGCCAGCAGACCTTCTAGCGGGAGGAACCCATACAATGAGCAGTTCTTC

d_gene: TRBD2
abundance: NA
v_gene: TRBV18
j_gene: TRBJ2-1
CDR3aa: CASSPRLAEYNEQFF
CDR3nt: TGTGCCAGCTCACCACGGCTAGCGGAGTACAATGAGCAGTTCTTC

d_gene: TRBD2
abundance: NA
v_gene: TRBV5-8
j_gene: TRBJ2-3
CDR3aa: CASSLEYGGGTDTQYF
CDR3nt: TGTGCCAGCAGCTTGGAATATGGGGGGGGCACAGATACGCAGTATTTT

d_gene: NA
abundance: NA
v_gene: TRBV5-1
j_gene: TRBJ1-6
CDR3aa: CASSYGGPGVNSPLHF
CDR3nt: TGCGCCAGCAGTTATGGAGGTCCAGGTGTGAATTCACCCCTCCACTTT

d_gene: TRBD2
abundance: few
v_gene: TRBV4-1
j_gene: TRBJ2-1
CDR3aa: CASSQPTSGRYNEQFF
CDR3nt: TGCGCCAGCAGCCAACCAACTAGCGGGAGGTACAATGAGCAGTTCTTC

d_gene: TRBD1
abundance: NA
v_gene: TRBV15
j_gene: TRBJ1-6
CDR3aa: CATSSLPLGTGRAPLHF
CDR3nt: TGTGCCACCAGCAGTCTCCCTCTTGGGACAGGGAGGGCACCCCTCCACTTT

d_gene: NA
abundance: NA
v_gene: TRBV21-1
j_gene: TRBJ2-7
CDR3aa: CASSDPGLAGGEGAYEQYF
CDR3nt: TGTGCCAGCAGCGACCCGGGACTAGCGGGAGGAGAGGGGGCCTACGAGCAGTACTTC

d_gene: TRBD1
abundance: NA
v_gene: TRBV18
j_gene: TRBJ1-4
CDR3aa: CASSPSPDRGEKLFF
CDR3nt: TGTGCCAGCTCACCAAGCCCAGACAGGGGCGAAAAACTGTTTTTT

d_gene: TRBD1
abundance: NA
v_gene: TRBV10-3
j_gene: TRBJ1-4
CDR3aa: CATGTGGEKLFF
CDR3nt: TGTGCCACCGGGACAGGGGGCGAAAAACTGTTTTTT

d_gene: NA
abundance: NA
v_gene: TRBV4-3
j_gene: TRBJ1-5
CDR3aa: CASSQDRGGAQPQHF
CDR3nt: TGCGCCAGCAGCCAAGATAGAGGGGGGGCTCAGCCCCAGCATTTT

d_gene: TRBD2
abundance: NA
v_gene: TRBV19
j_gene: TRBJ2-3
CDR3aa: CASRGGRQTDTQYF
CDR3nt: TGTGCCAGTAGAGGCGGGAGGCAGACAGATACGCAGTATTTT

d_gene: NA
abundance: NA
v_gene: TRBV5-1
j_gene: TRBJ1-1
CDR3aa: CASRATATKTEAFF
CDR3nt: TGCGCCAGCCGGGCAACAGCGACTAAGACTGAAGCTTTCTTT

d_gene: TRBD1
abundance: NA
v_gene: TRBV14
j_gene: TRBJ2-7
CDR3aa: CASSQAFTGVRYF
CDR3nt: TGTGCCAGCAGCCAAGCTTTCACAGGGGTGCGGTACTTC